This T cell receptor (beta chain) was recorded in a study of shared clonotypes between healthy human individuals. V lost 4 bases and J 3 bases, leaving 13 bases between the germline ends. Per the germline V gene, CDR1 is SGHAT and CDR2 is FQNNGV. The CDR3 consists of 14 residues. As defined, naive CD8 cells were CD45RO-negative and positively selected for CCR7, with terminally differentiated effector memory CD45RA+ cells excluded. Worth noting for this clone: The antigen remains undetermined.

Per sorted-subset replicate PCR, input was 200 to 250 ng DNA, representing around 29,000 T cell genomes. Sequencing used immunoSEQ multiplex PCR; TCRdb keeps in-frame clones, though not all of them. The sample has about 870,000 clones; approximately 92% are singletons. Study-wide results and caveats: Specimens sampled were limited to blood, with tissue repertoires likely differing. Of the naive CD4 clonotypes, 4% to 5% were shared across a few donors. Clonotypes which were not shared had lower generation probabilities than clonotypes that all four donors shared.

The origin of this receptor is a man aged 25-40 years in good health. What was sequenced was naive CD8+ T cells sorted from blood. The chain recombines TRBV11-2 with TRBJ2-7; a possible D gene is TRBD2 (6 bases). Written as DNA, the CDR3 is TGTGCCAGCAGCTCCGAAACTAGCCTCTACGAGCAGTACTTC. Translation gives CASSSETSLYEQYF.